In this sample, the clone carrying this T cell receptor (beta chain) turned up a few times. Its antigen is unidentified. This sample was taken from a study of cytotoxic CD8 clonotypes in ibrutinib-treated CLL. Study at large: Some 25 partial and 2 complete responses; at median roughly 70 months, around 14 remitted, about twelve progressed. Median treatment time before response sampling was over 9 months, range 6 to 36.

Assay used: immunoSEQ multiplex PCR; TCRdb lists only in-frame clones, some missing. The sample holds 300,000 or so clones; roughly two thirds are singletons and the top ten take 5% to 6.5%. The CDR3 extends over 15 amino acids. Trimming removed 3 bases at V and 7 bases at J, with 14 bases between. In germline, CDR1 is SGHTS, CDR2 YDEGEE. The study's findings and limits: Clonality (at baseline) was higher than in age-matched healthy donors and tracked circulating CD8+ T-cell counts. The clonality went up when patients responded to ibrutinib and dropped back toward baseline at progression.

The receptor was isolated from a human donor with chronic lymphocytic leukemia. The rearrangement uses TRBV5-8 and TRBJ1-6; D call uncertain. The source was PBMCs, collected after 36 months of ibrutinib treatment. The CDR3, as DNA: TGTGCCAGCAGCTCCCGAGGGCGGATCAATTCACCCCTCCACTTT. It yields the protein CASSSRGRINSPLHF.